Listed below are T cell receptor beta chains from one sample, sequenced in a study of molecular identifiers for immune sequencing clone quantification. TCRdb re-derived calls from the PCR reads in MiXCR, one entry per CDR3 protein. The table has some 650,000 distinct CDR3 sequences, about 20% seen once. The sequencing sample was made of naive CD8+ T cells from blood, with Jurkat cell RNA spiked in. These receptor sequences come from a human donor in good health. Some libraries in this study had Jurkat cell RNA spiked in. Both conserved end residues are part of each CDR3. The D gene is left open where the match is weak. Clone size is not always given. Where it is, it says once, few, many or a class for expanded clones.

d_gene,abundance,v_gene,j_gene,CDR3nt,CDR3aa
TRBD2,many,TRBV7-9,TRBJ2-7,TGTGCCAGCAGCTTAGGTAGCCTAGCGGGAGACCTCTCCTACGAGCAGTACTTC,CASSLGSLAGDLSYEQYF
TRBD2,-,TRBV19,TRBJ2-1,TGTGCCAGTAGTATCTCGGCGGGGGGCCACAATGAGCAGTTCTTC,CASSISAGGHNEQFF
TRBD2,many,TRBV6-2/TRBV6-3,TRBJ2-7,TGTGCCAGCAGTCATCCGGGACTAGCGGGAAGCGAGCAGTACTTC,CASSHPGLAGSEQYF
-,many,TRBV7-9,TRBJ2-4,TGTGCCAGCAGCTTAGGAGGGGGCAAAAACATTCAGTACTTC,CASSLGGGKNIQYF
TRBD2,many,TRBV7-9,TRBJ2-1,TGTGCCAGCAGCGCGGTACTAGCGGGAGTCAATGAGCAGTTCTTC,CASSAVLAGVNEQFF
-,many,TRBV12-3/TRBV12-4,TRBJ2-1,TGTGCCAGTAAACCCGTTGGGAATGAGCAGTTCTTC,CASKPVGNEQFF
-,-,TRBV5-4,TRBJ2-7,TGTGCCAGCAGCCCGGAGGGACGGGGTATAAGGTTCGACGAGCAGTACTTC,CASSPEGRGIRFDEQYF
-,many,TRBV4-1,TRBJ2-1,TGCGCCAGCAGCCAAGCGGGGCAGGAGCAGTTCTTC,CASSQAGQEQFF
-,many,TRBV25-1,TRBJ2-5,TGTGCCAGCAGCCACCGTGTGGACGGGGAGACCCAGTACTTC,CASSHRVDGETQYF
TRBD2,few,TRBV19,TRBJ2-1,TGTGCCAGTAGTATAGATGCGGGGGATACTTCCTACAATGAGCAGTTCTTC,CASSIDAGDTSYNEQFF
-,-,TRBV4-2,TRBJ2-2,TGTGCCAGCAGCCAAGATCACGCGGTTCACGGGGAGCTGTTTTTT,CASSQDHAVHGELFF
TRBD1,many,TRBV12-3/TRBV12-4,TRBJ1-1,TGTGCCAGCAGTACCCCCGGGGCAGGGACAGGGGTTGACACTGAAGCTTTCTTT,CASSTPGAGTGVDTEAFF
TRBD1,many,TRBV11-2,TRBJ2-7,TGTGCCAGCAGCTTAGGGGGACAGGAATACGAGCAGTACTTC,CASSLGGQEYEQYF
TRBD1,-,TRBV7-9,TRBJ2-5,TGTGTCAGCAGCTCAACAGGGGGCCAAACGGAGACCCAGTACTTC,CVSSSTGGQTETQYF
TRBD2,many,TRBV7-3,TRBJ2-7,TGTGCCAGCAGCTTAATGGGGGGGGCCTACGAGCAGTACTTC,CASSLMGGAYEQYF
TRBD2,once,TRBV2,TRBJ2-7,TGTGCCAGCAGTGAAAGCGGGAGTTACGAGCAGTGCTTC,CASSESGSYEQCF
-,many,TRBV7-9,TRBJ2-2,TGTGCCAGCAGCTTCATAGACACCGGGGAGCTGTTTTTT,CASSFIDTGELFF
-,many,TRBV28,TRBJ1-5,TGTGCCAGCAGTTTATCTCTTTATAGCAATCAGCCCCAGCATTTT,CASSLSLYSNQPQHF
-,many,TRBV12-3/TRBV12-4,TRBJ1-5,TGTGCCAGCAGTGGGGAGGATCAGCCCCAGCATTTT,CASSGEDQPQHF
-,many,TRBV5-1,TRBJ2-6,TGCGCCAGCAGGGGAATGTTAAGTGATACCGGGGGCAACGTCCTGACTTTC,CASRGMLSDTGGNVLTF
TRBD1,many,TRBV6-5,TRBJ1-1,TGTGCCAGCAGCTGGGACAGGAGGAACACTGAAGCTTTCTTT,CASSWDRRNTEAFF
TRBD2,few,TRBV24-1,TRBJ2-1,TGTGCCACCAGTGCTAGCGGGAGCACCTACAATGAGCAGTTCTTC,CATSASGSTYNEQFF
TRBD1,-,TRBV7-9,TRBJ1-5,TGTGCCAGCAGCTCAACCGACAGGGTTGGCAATCAGCCCCAGCATTTT,CASSSTDRVGNQPQHF
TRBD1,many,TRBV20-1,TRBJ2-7,TGCAGTGTTAGAGGCCAAGGACAGGGGGCCTACGAGCAGTACTTC,CSVRGQGQGAYEQYF
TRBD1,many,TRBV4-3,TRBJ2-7,TGCGCCAGCAGCCAAGACGCCGGGACAGGGAGCTACGAGCAGTACTTC,CASSQDAGTGSYEQYF
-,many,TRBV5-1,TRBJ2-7,TGCGCCAGCAGTCCCGACAGCGCCTACGAGCAGTACTTC,CASSPDSAYEQYF
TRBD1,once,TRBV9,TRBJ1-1,TGTGCCAGCAGCCCCATGACAGGGGTGAACACTGAAGCTTTCTTT,CASSPMTGVNTEAFF
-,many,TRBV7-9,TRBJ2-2,TGTGCCATCCCGATACACCCCGCTGGGGCTGATGGGGAGCTGTTTTTT,CAIPIHPAGADGELFF
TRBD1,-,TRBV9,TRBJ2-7,TGTGCCAGCAGCGGAGGCGCGGGCGACAGGGGGGAGAGGGAGCAGTACTTC,CASSGGAGDRGEREQYF
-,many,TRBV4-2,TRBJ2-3,TGTGCCAGCGGGGGTACAGATACGCAGTATTTT,CASGGTDTQYF
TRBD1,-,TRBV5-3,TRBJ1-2,TGTGCCAGCAGCTTGGGGGTAGGGGGCGGCTATGGCTACACCTTC,CASSLGVGGGYGYTF
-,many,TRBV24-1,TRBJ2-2,TGTGCCACCAGTGACAGGGACTTCCTCGCGAACACCGGGGAGCTGTTTTTT,CATSDRDFLANTGELFF
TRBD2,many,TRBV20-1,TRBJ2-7,TGCAGTGCTAGAGATCTACTAGCGGGGGAGCAGTACTTC,CSARDLLAGEQYF
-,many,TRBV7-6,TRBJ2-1,TGTGCCAGCAGCCAACGCCGGGGCGATTTAGTGGATGAGCAGTTCTTC,CASSQRRGDLVDEQFF
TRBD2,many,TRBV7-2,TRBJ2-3,TGTGCCAGCAGCTCCGGACTAGCGGGAGAACTTTATACGCAGTATTTT,CASSSGLAGELYTQYF
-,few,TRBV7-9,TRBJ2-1,TGTGCCAGCAGCCTCCCGTGGGGCGGGCCTTACAATGAGCAGTTCTTC,CASSLPWGGPYNEQFF
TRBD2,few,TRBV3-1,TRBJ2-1,TGTGCCAGCAGCTCACCCGGGACTAGCGCAAACAATGAGCAGTTCTTC,CASSSPGTSANNEQFF
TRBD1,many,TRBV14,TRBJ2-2,TGTGCCAGCAGTCCTACAGGGGCCATGAACACCGGGGAGCTGTTTTTT,CASSPTGAMNTGELFF
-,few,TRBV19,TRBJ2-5,TGTGCCAGTAGTATAGATACGGCGGAAGAGACCCAGTACTTC,CASSIDTAEETQYF
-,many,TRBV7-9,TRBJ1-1,TGTGCCAGCAGCCTTGCTACGAGCAGGACTGAAGCTTTCTTT,CASSLATSRTEAFF
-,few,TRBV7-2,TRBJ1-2,TGTGCCAGCAGCTTACAAACCGAGAGCCTTTGGAATTATGGCTACACCTTC,CASSLQTESLWNYGYTF
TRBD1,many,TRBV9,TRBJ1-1,TGTGCCAGCAGCGTAGCAACGGGTACAGGGGGCACTGAAGCTTTCTTT,CASSVATGTGGTEAFF
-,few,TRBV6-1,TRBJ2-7,TGTGCCAGCAGTGAATTACCGGGACCAACCTACGAGCAGTACTTC,CASSELPGPTYEQYF
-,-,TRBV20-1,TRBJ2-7,TGCAGTGCTCCTCTCCGAACGGGGGCTTGGAACGAGCAGTACTTC,CSAPLRTGAWNEQYF
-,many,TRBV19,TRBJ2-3,TGTGCCAGTAGTCCAAGAGCGGAGAGCACAGATACGCAGTATTTT,CASSPRAESTDTQYF
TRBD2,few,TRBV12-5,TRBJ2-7,TGTGCTAGTGGTTTGGAACAACGGACTAGCTCCTCCTACGAGCAGTACTTC,CASGLEQRTSSSYEQYF
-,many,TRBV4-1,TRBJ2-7,TGCGCCAGCAGCCAAGTTCAGGGCTCACCCGGGGTAGCCTACGAGCAGTACTTC,CASSQVQGSPGVAYEQYF
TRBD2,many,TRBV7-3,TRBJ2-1,TGTGCCAGCAGCTTGGGACTAGCGGGAGCGGATGAGCAGTTCTTC,CASSLGLAGADEQFF
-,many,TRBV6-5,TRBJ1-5,TGTGCCAGCAGCTTAGGTCCCCATCAGCCCCAGCATTTT,CASSLGPHQPQHF
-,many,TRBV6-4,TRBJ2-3,TGTGCCAGCAGTCCTGCGGGTTTCACCACAGATACGCAGTATTTT,CASSPAGFTTDTQYF
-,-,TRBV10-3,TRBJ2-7,TGTGCCATCAGTGAGCCGTTGGGGGATTCCTACGAGCAGTACTTC,CAISEPLGDSYEQYF
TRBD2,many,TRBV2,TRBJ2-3,TGTGCCAGCACTCGGGCGGGAGTTAGCACAGATACGCAGTATTTT,CASTRAGVSTDTQYF
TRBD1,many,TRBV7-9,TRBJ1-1,TGTGCCAGCAGCCCGCGGTTGACAGGGGTCGGGACTGAAGCTTTCTTT,CASSPRLTGVGTEAFF
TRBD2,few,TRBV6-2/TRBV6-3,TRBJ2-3,TGTGCCAGCAGTGCCGGGACTAGCGGGGGTAGCACAGATACGCAGTATTTT,CASSAGTSGGSTDTQYF
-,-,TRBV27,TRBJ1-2,TGTGCCAGCAGTTTTGGGGGGGCTGGTGGCTACACCTTC,CASSFGGAGGYTF
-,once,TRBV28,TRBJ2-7,TGTGCCAGCAGACGCCTCTTACCGATAGGCGAACAGTACTTC,CASRRLLPIGEQYF
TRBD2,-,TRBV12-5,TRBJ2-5,TGTGCTAGTGGTTTGTATGGGGGAGGGGAAGAGACCCAGTACTTC,CASGLYGGGEETQYF
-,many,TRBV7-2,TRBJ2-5,TGTGCCAGCAGCTCGACTGACACGCCCCGGTGGGAGACCCAGTACTTC,CASSSTDTPRWETQYF
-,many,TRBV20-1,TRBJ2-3,TGCAGTGCTAGAGCATTGGATTTTAGCACAGATACGCAGTATTTT,CSARALDFSTDTQYF
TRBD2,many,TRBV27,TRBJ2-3,TGTGCCAGCAGTTTTCTAGCGGGATGGATGGATACGCAGTATTTT,CASSFLAGWMDTQYF